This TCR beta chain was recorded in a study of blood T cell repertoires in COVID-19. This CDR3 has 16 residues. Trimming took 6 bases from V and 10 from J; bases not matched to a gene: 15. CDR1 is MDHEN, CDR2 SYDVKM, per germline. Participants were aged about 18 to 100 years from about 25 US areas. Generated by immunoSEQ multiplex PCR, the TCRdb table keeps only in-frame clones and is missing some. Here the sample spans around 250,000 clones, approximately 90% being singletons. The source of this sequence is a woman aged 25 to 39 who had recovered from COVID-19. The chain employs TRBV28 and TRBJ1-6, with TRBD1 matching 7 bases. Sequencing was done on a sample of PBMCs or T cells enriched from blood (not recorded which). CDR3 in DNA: TGTGCCAGCAGCCAGACAGGGCATAGCCAGAAATCACCCCTCCACTTT. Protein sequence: CASSQTGHSQKSPLHF.